The clone carrying this T cell receptor beta chain was seen only a few times. Its antigen is not known. V shed 0 bases and J shed 1 base, with 12 bases lying between them. CDR1 is MGHRA, CDR2 YSYEKL, per germline. The CDR3 loop spans 16 amino acids. A 5'RACE reaction primed in the constant segment made cDNA libraries of TCR alpha and TCR beta, and these carried sample barcodes and UMIs. TCRdb passed the 5' RACE reads through MiXCR, listing each CDR3 protein once. The sample carries a few hundred thousand distinct CDR3 sequences, 15% to 20% recorded once. The data originate from a study of T-cell memory formation after mild COVID-19. In the study overall: The two donors had largely donor-specific TCR clusters.

Findings of the study overall: Largely, contracting CD4+ clones fell within CM and EM, and contracting CD8+ clones within EMRA.

This receptor was taken from a man aged 18 to 35 who had mild COVID-19 (a few samples of this study predate the infection). Cell type and time point are not known. This chain connects TRBV4-1 to TRBJ1-1; tentatively, D is TRBD1 (5 bases). Sequenced: PBMCs or a T cell subset sorted from them (not recorded which). The CDR3: CASSQEGVGGNTEAFF. The CDR3 DNA follows: TGCGCCAGCAGCCAAGAGGGGGTTGGGGGGAACACTGAAGCTTTCTTT.